Following are 18 T cell receptor beta chains from one sample sequenced in a study of OX40 agonist ivuxolimab in advanced cancers. The table came from immunoSEQ multiplex PCR; TCRdb's copy has only in-frame clones and leaves some out. The sample has about 80,000 clones, approximately 84% seen once. The sequencing used CD4+ or CD8+ T cells sorted from blood, collected in a trial of the OX40 agonist ivuxolimab. The receptor source for this set is an adult with an advanced solid tumor such as melanoma, head and neck, liver or kidney cancer.

This clone was observed once. This chain uses TRBV7-8 with TRBJ2-1; 9 bases match TRBD2. The CDR3 has 15 amino acids. Unmatched junction bases numbered 3, after V lost 1 base and J lost 5 bases. Germline V gene lookup returns CDR1 SGHVS and CDR2 FQNEAQ. CDR3 DNA: TGTGCCAGCAGCTTAGGAGCGGGGGGCAACAATGAGCAGTTCTTC. This gives the protein CASSLGAGGNNEQFF.

V is TRBV6-1 and J is TRBJ1-1; unclear D gene. Per the germline V gene, CDR1 is MNHNS and CDR2 is SASEGT. The CDR3 is 14 residues long. The V gene lost 0 bases and the J gene lost 1 base, with 6 bases spanning the gap. The CDR3 DNA reads as TGTGCCAGCAGTGAAGCTTGGGGGAACACTGAAGCTTTCTTT. Translation gives CASSEAWGNTEAFF.

In its sample, this clone was seen once. The V call is TRBV7-8, the J call TRBJ2-7; TRBD2 agrees at 7 bases. The CDR3 totals 14 residues. Germline CDR1 and CDR2: SGHVS and FQNEAQ. V was pared by 1 base and J by 1 base, with 1 base of the junction left unmatched. CDR3 sequence reads: CASSLVGGSYEQYF. Written as DNA, the CDR3 is TGTGCCAGCAGCTTAGTGGGGGGGTCCTACGAGCAGTACTTC.

The chain carries TRBV30 and TRBJ1-2; a weak D match, TRBD1 (6 bases). This CDR3 is 14 amino acids long. Germline CDR1 reads GTSNPN; CDR2 reads SVGIG (reference sequence). Trimming took 0 bases from V and 8 from J, leaving 16 bases between them. The CDR3 DNA reads as TGTGCCTGGAGTGTGGCGGGGGCTGAAGTCGGCTACACCTTC. Its translation is CAWSVAGAEVGYTF.

V and J are TRBV4-3 and TRBJ2-5; possibly TRBD2 for D (5 bases). V was shortened by 0 bases and J by 4 bases, with 9 bases between the two germline ends. Germline V lookup: CDR1 LGHNA, CDR2 YSLEER. CDR3 length: 14 residues. The CDR3 DNA follows: TGCGCCAGCAGCCAAGATCGGAGGATAGAGACCCAGTACTTC. It codes for CASSQDRRIETQYF.

The V call is TRBV10-1, the J call TRBJ2-5, with 7 bases matching TRBD1. Germline values: CDR1 WNHNN, CDR2 SYGVQD (reference sequence). V lost 6 bases to trimming and J lost 1 base; unmatched junction nucleotides: 5. The CDR3 totals 14 residues. CDR3 protein: CASSPGQLQETQYF. The CDR3 DNA is TGCGCCAGCAGCCCGGGACAGCTCCAAGAGACCCAGTACTTC.

The CDR3 region has the DNA TGTGCCTGGAGTGTGGGGGGGCAGTCATATGGCTACACCTTC. Encoded protein: CAWSVGGQSYGYTF. V and J are TRBV30 and TRBJ1-2; D perhaps matches TRBD1 (6 bases). The germline CDR1 and CDR2 sequences are GTSNPN and SVGIG (reference sequence). V was pared by 0 bases and J by 5 bases, with 13 bases between. This CDR3 comprises 14 residues.

This clone was found a few times. This sequence joins TRBV21-1 and TRBJ2-1. TRBV21-1 corresponds to a pseudogene. The CDR3 loop spans 16 amino acids. CDR3 amino acids: CASSKGRRTTYNEQFF. The CDR3 region has the DNA TGTGCCAGCAGCAAAGGGCGCAGGACCACCTACAATGAGCAGTTCTTC.

The gene calls are TRBV19 and TRBJ1-1; D gene uncertain. Trimming removed 5 bases at V and 5 bases at J, with 9 bases between. The germline V gene encodes CDR1 LNHDA and CDR2 SQIVND (reference sequence). This CDR3 spans 12 amino acids. In DNA, the CDR3 is TGTGCCAGTAGTTTAAGCTCGACTGAAGCTTTCTTT. Translated: CASSLSSTEAFF. Supplemented by reference TRBV19 and TRBJ1-1, the full variable domain reads DGGITQSPKYLFRKEGQNVTLSCEQNLNHDAMYWYRQDPGQGLRLIYYSQIVNDFQKGDIAEGYSVSREKKESFPLTVTSAQKNPTAFYLCASSLSSTEAFFGQGTRLTVV.

The V call is TRBV12-5, the J call TRBJ2-1; TRBD1 agrees at 8 bases. V trimming: 4 bases; J trimming: 4 bases; junction bases outside the gene matches: 9. CDR1 is LGHNT, CDR2 FRNRAP, per germline. The CDR3 is 16 amino acids. The CDR3 bases are TGTGCTAGTGGTTCGGGACAGGCTGCATTTTACAATGAGCAGTTCTTC. This gives the protein CASGSGQAAFYNEQFF.

This rearrangement joins TRBV5-1 to TRBJ1-4; D remains unclear. V was trimmed by 4 bases and J by 5 bases, leaving 15 bases between them. Germline loops: CDR1 SGHRS, CDR2 YFSETQ. The CDR3 runs 15 residues. The CDR3 spells CASSPEGRRNEKLFF. In DNA, the CDR3 is TGCGCCAGCAGCCCAGAGGGAAGGAGGAATGAAAAACTGTTTTTT.

The V and J genes are TRBV19 and TRBJ2-2, with D unclear. Germline CDR1 LNHDA, CDR2 SQIVND (reference sequence). This CDR3 comprises 14 residues. The ends were cut back, 10 bases at V and 1 base at J, with 13 bases in the middle. CDR3 sequence (DNA): TGTGCCACTCGACCGGTCCAGAACACCGGGGAGCTGTTTTTT. Translating it yields CATRPVQNTGELFF. The complete variable domain, with remaining parts taken from reference TRBV19 and TRBJ2-2, reads DGGITQSPKYLFRKEGQNVTLSCEQNLNHDAMYWYRQDPGQGLRLIYYSQIVNDFQKGDIAEGYSVSREKKESFPLTVTSAQKNPTAFYLCATRPVQNTGELFFGEGSRLTVL.

The chain combines TRBV5-1 with TRBJ2-5; a possible D gene is TRBD2 (7 bases). With the DNA end fitting TRBJ2-7 better, the J assignment may be wrong. This CDR3 is built from 17 residues. CDR1 is SGHRS and CDR2 is YFSETQ in the germline V gene. Here the CDR3 DNA reads TGCGCCAGCAGCTTGGGTAATCGGGGGGCGATCTCCTACGAGCAGTACTTC. This gives the protein CASSLGNRGAISYEQYF.

This chain joins TRBV11-2 and TRBJ1-1, with D maybe TRBD1 (6 bases). The CDR3 contains 14 residues. CDR1 SGHAT and CDR2 FQNNGV come from the germline V gene. V lost 5 bases to trimming and J lost 4 bases, with 14 bases between them. Here the CDR3 DNA reads TGTGCCAGCAGCCCCGGAGGGGGGAGCACTGAAGCTTTCTTT. Encoded protein: CASSPGGGSTEAFF.

The rearrangement joins TRBV7-2 to TRBJ1-5; D uncertain. The V and J ends lost 5 bases and 7 bases respectively, with 15 bases between them. The CDR3 extends over 14 amino acids. CDR1 SGHTA and CDR2 FQGNSA come from the germline V gene. The CDR3 region is CASSPLSVGQPQHF. CDR3 coding DNA: TGTGCCAGCAGCCCCCTTTCCGTGGGGCAGCCCCAGCATTTT.

This rearrangement joins TRBV4-1 to TRBJ1-3; 7 bases match TRBD1. This CDR3 is 17 amino acids long. Germline V gives CDR1 MGHRA, CDR2 YSYEKL. V gave up 5 bases and J gave up 0 bases; unmatched junction bases: 10. CDR3 in amino acids: CASSYPGQIVSGNTIYF. CDR3 nucleotide sequence: TGCGCCAGCAGCTATCCGGGACAGATTGTCTCTGGAAACACCATATATTTT.

The genes are TRBV19 and TRBJ1-4; D not certain. CDR1 is LNHDA, CDR2 SQIVND, per germline (reference sequence). V lost 2 bases and J 5 bases, leaving 12 bases between the germline ends. The CDR3 covers 15 residues. The chain's CDR3 is CASSISNLGNEKLFF. In nucleotides, the CDR3 is TGTGCCAGTAGTATATCGAACCTAGGAAATGAAAAACTGTTTTTT.

The chain joins TRBV2 to TRBJ1-1; 7 bases map to TRBD1. Germline values: CDR1 SNHLY, CDR2 FYNNEI. V was clipped by 5 bases and J by 1 base; unmatched bases: 4. This CDR3 comprises 14 residues. In DNA form, the CDR3 reads TGTGCCAGCAGTTACAGGGGCCCGAACACTGAAGCTTTCTTT. This sequence encodes CASSYRGPNTEAFF.